This TCR beta chain derives from a study of beta chain features in type 1 diabetes. The study, taken as a whole, reports: Insertions at VDJ junctions were less frequent in type 1 diabetes patients. These patients also deleted more nucleotides at the same junctions.

Expressed TCRB transcripts were sequenced after all isolated RNA was converted to cDNA. Naive, central memory and regulatory T cell samples averaged about 3.57 million immunoSEQ reads each. Profiled with immunoSEQ multiplex PCR; TCRdb holds only in-frame clones, not every one. The table lists under 900,000 clones, 15% to 20% of them singletons. This CDR3 has 13 amino acids. Trimming removed 4 bases at V and 6 bases at J, with 13 bases between. Germline V gene sequence: CDR1 MGHDK, CDR2 SYGVNS. Purity of each sorted population was above 98%. This clone was counted only a few times. The antigen remains unidentified.

The source of this sequence is a woman under 30 in good health. This chain joins TRBV25-1 and TRBJ2-7; perhaps D is TRBD1 or TRBD2 (5 bases each). The material sequenced was naive CD4+ T cells from blood. The CDR3 coding sequence is TGTGCCAGCAGTGTCCTGGGTGGGGGCGAGCAGTACTTC. Protein: CASSVLGGGEQYF.